This TCR beta chain was sequenced for a study of blood T cell repertoires in COVID-19. Sequenced by immunoSEQ multiplex PCR; TCRdb stores in-frame clones only, minus some. This sample yields hundreds of thousands of clones, of which 88% are seen a single time; 5% to 6.5% belongs to the top ten. Between the trimmed V and J ends, which lost 5 bases and 0 bases, there was a span of 11 bases. The germline V gene encodes CDR1 SGDLS and CDR2 YYNGEE. CDR3 length: 14 residues. Sequenced: peripheral blood. The receptor comes from a woman in her twenties or thirties with COVID-19, enrolled during active disease. The gene calls are TRBV9 and TRBJ1-1, with D hard to call. The CDR3 protein is CASRGGGVNTEAFF. CDR3 bases: TGTGCCAGCAGAGGAGGAGGAGTGAACACTGAAGCTTTCTTT.